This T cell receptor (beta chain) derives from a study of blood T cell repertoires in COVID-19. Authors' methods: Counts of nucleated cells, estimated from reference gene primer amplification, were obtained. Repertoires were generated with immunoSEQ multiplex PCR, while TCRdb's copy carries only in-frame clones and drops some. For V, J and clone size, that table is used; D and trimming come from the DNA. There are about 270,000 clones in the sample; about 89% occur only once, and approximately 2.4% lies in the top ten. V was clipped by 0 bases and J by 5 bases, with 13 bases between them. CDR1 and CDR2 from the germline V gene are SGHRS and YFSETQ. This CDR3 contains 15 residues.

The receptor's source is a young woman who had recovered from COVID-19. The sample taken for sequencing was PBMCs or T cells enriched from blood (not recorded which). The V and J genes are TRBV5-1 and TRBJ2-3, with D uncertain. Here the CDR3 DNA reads TGCGCCAGCAGCTTGGAACAGCCCCTTATAGATACGCAGTATTTT. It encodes CASSLEQPLIDTQYF.